This T cell receptor (beta chain) was recovered during a study of CD8+CD57+ T cells in acquired aplastic anemia listed by TCRdb under 2018. Some background on the complete study: On average, sorted CD4+ and CD8+ cells yielded around 3.5 ug of extracted DNA, with a range of roughly 0.18 to 30 ug. Mean read counts for healthy donor samples were some 10 million for CD4+ cells and 11.0 million for CD8+ cells.

The research as a whole found: Twenty-nine CD8+ CDR3 sequences were found in both patients and controls but appeared to be highly expressed in patients and within the immunodominant clones of the patients. CD8+ Simpson's diversity did not differ significantly between patients and healthy controls (P=0.060).

In the study, sorted CD4+ and CD8+ blood T cells from patients with severe aplastic anemia and from healthy subjects underwent deep sequencing of TCR repertoires. Ficoll-Paque density gradient centrifugation was used to isolate peripheral blood mononuclear cells. Before DNA was extracted, CD4+ and CD8+ T cells were sorted using either FACS or magnetic beads. Worth noting for this clonotype: Its antigen remains undetermined. Germline and junction disagree at one end, which may indicate a read error.

Genomic DNA served as template for TCR beta VDJ combination and CDR3 sequence profiling. An Illumina HiSeq 2000 was used for TCR repertoire sequencing. In the original analysis: Repertoires were assessed using TRBV/TRBJ rearrangement plots, CDR3 size and DJ length profiles, and Simpson's diversity index. The immunodominant clone was defined as the most abundant DNA sequence in deep sequencing data. CDR3 amino acid sequences were screened for sharing across subjects and were compared with published repertoires and the VDJdb database. Through fastp at Q25 and MiXCR, TCRdb rebuilt clones from the public reads, retaining in-frame beta chains. CDR3 protein sequences are deduplicated, and each keeps its most common genes and DNA. These V and J calls derive from TCRdb rather than the authors' analysis. This sample is represented by 400,000 to 450,000 distinct CDR3 sequences; around 72% of them were singletons. The ten largest clones represent under 5% of the sample.

The clonotype originates from a human donor in good health, serving as a control. What was sequenced was sorted CD4+, CD8+, or CD8+CD57+ T cells (not recorded which) from PBMCs.

The DNA sequence is given as TGTGCCAGCAGCTCACCGCCGACAAGACCTTCACCCCTCCACTTT. Translated, it reads CASSSPPTRPSPLHF. The chain joins TRBV5-1 to TRBJ1-6; there is no confident call for the D gene. The CDR3, cysteine through phenylalanine, is 15 amino acids long. The DNA shown is the 45-base CDR3, in frame from base 1. Via the germline V gene, CDR1 is SGHRS and CDR2 YFSETQ.